This T cell receptor (beta chain) was identified in a study of blood T cell repertoires in COVID-19. On the study more broadly: Samples came from the United States, Italy and Spain, spanning acute and convalescent COVID-19. Sample material is recorded as cDNA or gDNA derived from T cells, B-cell-depleted T cells, or PBMCs.

Germline lookup yields CDR1 MRHNA and CDR2 SNTAGT. Trimming removed 6 bases at V and 0 bases at J, with 20 bases between. This CDR3 spans 18 amino acids. Original methodology: Amplifying reference gene primers gave estimates of nucleated cell counts. Sequencing used immunoSEQ multiplex PCR; TCRdb keeps in-frame clones, though not all of them. The V and J calls and clone size were taken over from that table, and D and trimming were inferred from the DNA. The table includes approximately 300,000 clones, more than 70% detected once. Sequencing was carried out using peripheral blood. This chain joins TRBV6-4 and TRBJ1-4; no firm D call. This TCR was sampled from a woman between 50 and 59 years old with acute or convalescent COVID-19. The DNA of the CDR3 is TGTGCCAGCAGGATTGACCTGGGCGGGCCTGCAACTAATGAAAAACTGTTTTTT. Translating gives CASRIDLGGPATNEKLFF.